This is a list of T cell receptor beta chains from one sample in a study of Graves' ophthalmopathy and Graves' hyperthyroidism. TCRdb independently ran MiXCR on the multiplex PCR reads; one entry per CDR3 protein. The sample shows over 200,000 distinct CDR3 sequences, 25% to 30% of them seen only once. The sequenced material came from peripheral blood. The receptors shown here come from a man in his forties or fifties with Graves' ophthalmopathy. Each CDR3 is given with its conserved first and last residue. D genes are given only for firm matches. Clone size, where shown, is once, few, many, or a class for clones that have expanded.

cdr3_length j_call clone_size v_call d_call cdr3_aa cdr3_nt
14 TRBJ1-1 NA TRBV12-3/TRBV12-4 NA CARMTPGQNTEAFF TGTGCCAGGATGACTCCGGGACAGAACACTGAAGCTTTCTTT
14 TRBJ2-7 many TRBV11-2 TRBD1 CASSRTGGRYEQYF TGTGCCAGCAGCCGGACAGGGGGTCGGTACGAGCAGTACTTC
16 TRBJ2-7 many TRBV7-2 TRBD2 CASSLVLAGPKGEQYF TGTGCCAGCAGCTTAGTTCTAGCGGGACCTAAAGGCGAGCAGTACTTC
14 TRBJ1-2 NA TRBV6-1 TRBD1 CASRRQGYSYGYTF TGTGCCAGCAGAAGACAGGGATACTCCTATGGCTACACCTTC
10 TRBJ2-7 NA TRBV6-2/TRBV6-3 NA CASSPHRRNF TGTGCCAGCAGTCCACACCGGAGAAACTTC
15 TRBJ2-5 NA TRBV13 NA CASSFSTGGRETQYF TGTGCCAGCAGCTTCAGTACAGGAGGCCGAGAGACCCAGTACTTC
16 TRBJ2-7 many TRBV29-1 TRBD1 CSVGGKADRPSYEQYF TGCAGCGTCGGAGGAAAGGCGGACAGGCCCTCCTACGAGCAGTACTTC
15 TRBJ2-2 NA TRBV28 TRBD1 CASSLRQGFSGELFF TGTGCCAGCAGTTTAAGACAGGGTTTCTCCGGGGAGCTGTTTTTT
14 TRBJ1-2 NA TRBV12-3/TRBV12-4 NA CASSPQAGDYGYTF TGTGCCAGCAGTCCCCAGGCAGGGGACTATGGCTACACCTTC
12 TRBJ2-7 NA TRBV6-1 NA CASSEVGPRRYF TGTGCCAGCAGTGAAGTTGGGCCGCGGCGGTACTTC
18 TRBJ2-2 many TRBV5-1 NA CASSFQGPLTSNTGELFF TGCGCCAGCAGCTTTCAGGGGCCCCTAACCTCGAACACCGGGGAGCTGTTTTTT
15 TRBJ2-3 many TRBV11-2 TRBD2 CASSSLASGSDTQYF TGTGCCAGCAGCTCGCTAGCTAGCGGGAGTGATACGCAGTATTTT
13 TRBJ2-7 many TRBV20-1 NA CSARESGLYEQYF TGCAGTGCTAGAGAGAGCGGACTCTACGAGCAGTACTTC
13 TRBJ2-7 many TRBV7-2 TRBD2 CASRLSGSYEQYF TGTGCCAGCAGGCTTAGCGGGAGCTACGAGCAGTACTTC
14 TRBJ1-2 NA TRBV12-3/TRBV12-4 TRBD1 CASSLVRGYDGYTF TGTGCCAGCAGTCTCGTCAGGGGGTACGATGGCTACACCTTC
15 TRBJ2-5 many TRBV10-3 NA CAISDARTAQETQYF TGTGCCATCAGTGATGCACGGACAGCCCAAGAGACCCAGTACTTC
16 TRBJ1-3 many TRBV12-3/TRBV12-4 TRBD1 CASSPTGGAKGNTIYF TGTGCCAGCAGCCCGACAGGGGGCGCGAAAGGAAACACCATATATTTT
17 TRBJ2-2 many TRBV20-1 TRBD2 CSARGPSGRANTGELFF TGCAGTGCTAGAGGCCCTAGCGGGAGGGCGAACACCGGGGAGCTGTTTTTT
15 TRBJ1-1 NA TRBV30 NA CAWSRAGTHNTEAFF TGTGCCTGGAGCAGGGCCGGGACACATAACACTGAAGCTTTCTTT
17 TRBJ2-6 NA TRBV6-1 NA CASSPNLEVFGANVLTF TGTGCCAGCTCACCGAACCTAGAAGTCTTTGGGGCCAACGTCCTGACTTTC
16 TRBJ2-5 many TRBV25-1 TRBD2 CASSELRREDQETQYF TGTGCCAGCAGTGAATTAAGGCGGGAGGACCAAGAGACCCAGTACTTC
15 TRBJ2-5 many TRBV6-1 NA CASSEAQAAQETQYF TGTGCCAGCAGTGAAGCTCAGGCAGCTCAAGAGACCCAGTACTTC
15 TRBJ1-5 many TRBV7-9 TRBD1 CASSSATGSNQPQHF TGTGCCAGCAGCTCGGCGACAGGGAGCAATCAGCCCCAGCATTTT
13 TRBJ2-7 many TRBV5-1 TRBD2 CASSDGRAYEQYF TGCGCCAGCAGCGACGGGAGGGCCTACGAGCAGTACTTC
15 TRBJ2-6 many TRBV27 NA CASSLSWVGANVLTF TGTGCCAGCAGTTTATCCTGGGTTGGGGCCAACGTCCTGACTTTC
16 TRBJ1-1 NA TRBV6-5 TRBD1 CASSYPPGTGDTEAFF TGTGCCAGCAGTTACCCTCCCGGGACAGGGGACACTGAAGCTTTCTTT
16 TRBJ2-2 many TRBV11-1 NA CASSPFEGDVTGELFF TGTGCCAGCAGCCCCTTTGAGGGCGACGTAACCGGGGAGCTGTTTTTT
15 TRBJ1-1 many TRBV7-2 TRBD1 CASRTQGATGTEAFF TGTGCCAGCAGGACACAGGGGGCTACAGGGACTGAAGCTTTCTTT
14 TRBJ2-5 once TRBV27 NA CASSLRTPGETQYF TGTGCCAGCAGTTTACGGACTCCCGGGGAGACCCAGTACTTC
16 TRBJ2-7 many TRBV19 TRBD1 CASSMARGRFGYEQYF TGTGCCAGTAGTATGGCCAGGGGGCGTTTCGGCTACGAGCAGTACTTC
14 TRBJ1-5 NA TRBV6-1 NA CASRPDRNNQPQHF TGTGCCAGCAGACCTGACAGGAACAATCAGCCCCAGCATTTT
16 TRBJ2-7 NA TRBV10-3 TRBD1 CATSDLGQGAGYEQYF TGTGCCACCAGTGATTTGGGGCAGGGGGCTGGCTACGAGCAGTACTTC
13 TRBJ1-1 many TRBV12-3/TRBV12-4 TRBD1 CASGTALNTEAFF TGTGCCAGTGGGACAGCGCTAAACACTGAAGCTTTCTTT
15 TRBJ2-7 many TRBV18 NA CASSPPRGREREQYF TGTGCCAGCTCACCGCCGAGGGGACGGGAACGCGAGCAGTACTTC
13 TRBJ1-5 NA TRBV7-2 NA CASTREGNQPQHF TGTGCCAGCACGCGAGAGGGGAATCAGCCCCAGCATTTT
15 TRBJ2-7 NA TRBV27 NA CASSLYISGRYEQYF TGTGCCAGCAGTTTATATATTAGCGGCAGATACGAGCAGTACTTC
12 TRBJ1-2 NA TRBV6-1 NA CASSELGYGYTF TGTGCCAGCAGTGAACTGGGATATGGCTACACCTTC
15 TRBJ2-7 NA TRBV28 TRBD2 CASSLLGSGSNEQYF TGTGCCAGCAGTTTATTGGGGAGCGGGAGTAACGAGCAGTACTTC
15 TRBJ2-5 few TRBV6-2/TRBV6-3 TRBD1 CASSRGQTDQETQYF TGTGCCAGCAGTAGGGGACAGACAGACCAAGAGACCCAGTACTTC
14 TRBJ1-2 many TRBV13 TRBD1 CASSWGQGDYGYTF TGTGCCAGCAGTTGGGGACAGGGTGACTATGGCTACACCTTC
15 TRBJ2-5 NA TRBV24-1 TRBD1 CATSDKTGREETQYF TGTGCCACCAGTGATAAGACAGGGAGAGAAGAGACCCAGTACTTC
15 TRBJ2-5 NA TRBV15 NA CATSRGSGDQETQYF TGTGCCACCAGCAGAGGCAGTGGCGACCAAGAGACCCAGTACTTC
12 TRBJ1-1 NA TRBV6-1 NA CASSTADTEAFF TGTGCCAGCAGTACCGCCGACACTGAAGCTTTCTTT
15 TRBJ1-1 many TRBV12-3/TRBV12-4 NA CASSLGGGVNTEAFF TGTGCCAGCAGTTTAGGAGGGGGAGTGAACACTGAAGCTTTCTTT
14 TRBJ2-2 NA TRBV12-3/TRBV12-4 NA CASTYGQSVGELFF TGTGCCAGCACCTATGGACAGTCGGTCGGGGAGCTGTTTTTT
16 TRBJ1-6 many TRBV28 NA CASIDSTSSYNSPLHF TGTGCCAGCATCGACAGCACCTCGTCATATAATTCACCCCTCCACTTT